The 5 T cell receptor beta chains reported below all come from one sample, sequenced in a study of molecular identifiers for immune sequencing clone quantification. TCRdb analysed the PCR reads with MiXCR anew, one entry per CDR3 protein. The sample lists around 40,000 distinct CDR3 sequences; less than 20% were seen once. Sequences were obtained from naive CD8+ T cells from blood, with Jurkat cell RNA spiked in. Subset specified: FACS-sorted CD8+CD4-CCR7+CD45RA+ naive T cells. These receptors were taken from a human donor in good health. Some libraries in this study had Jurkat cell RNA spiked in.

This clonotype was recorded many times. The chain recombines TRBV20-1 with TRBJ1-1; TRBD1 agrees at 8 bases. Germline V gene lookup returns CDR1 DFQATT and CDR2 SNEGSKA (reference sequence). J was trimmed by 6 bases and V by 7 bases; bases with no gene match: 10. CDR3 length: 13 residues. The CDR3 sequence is CSVIRDRSSEAFF. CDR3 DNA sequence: TGCAGTGTCATCCGGGACAGGTCCTCTGAAGCTTTCTTT.

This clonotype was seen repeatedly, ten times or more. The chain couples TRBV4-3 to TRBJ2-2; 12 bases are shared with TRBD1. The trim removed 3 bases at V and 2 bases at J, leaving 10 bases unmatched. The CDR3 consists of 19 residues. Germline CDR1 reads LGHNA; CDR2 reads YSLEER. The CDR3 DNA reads TGCGCCAGCAGCCACTACGGGACAGGGGGCTTTATAAACACCGGGGAGCTGTTTTTT. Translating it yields CASSHYGTGGFINTGELFF.

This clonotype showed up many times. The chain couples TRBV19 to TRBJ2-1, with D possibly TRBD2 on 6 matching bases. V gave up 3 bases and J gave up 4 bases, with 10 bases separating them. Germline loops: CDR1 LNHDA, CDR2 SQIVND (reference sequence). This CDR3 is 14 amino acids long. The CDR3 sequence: CASSISGAYNEQFF. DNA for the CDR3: TGTGCCAGTAGTATTAGCGGAGCTTACAATGAGCAGTTCTTC.

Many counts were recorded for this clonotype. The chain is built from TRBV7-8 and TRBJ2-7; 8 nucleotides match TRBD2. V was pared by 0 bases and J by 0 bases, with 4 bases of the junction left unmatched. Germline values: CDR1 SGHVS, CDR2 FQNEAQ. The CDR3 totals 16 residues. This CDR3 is CASSLAPSGGSYEQYF. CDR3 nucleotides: TGTGCCAGCAGCTTAGCGCCCAGCGGGGGCTCCTACGAGCAGTACTTC.

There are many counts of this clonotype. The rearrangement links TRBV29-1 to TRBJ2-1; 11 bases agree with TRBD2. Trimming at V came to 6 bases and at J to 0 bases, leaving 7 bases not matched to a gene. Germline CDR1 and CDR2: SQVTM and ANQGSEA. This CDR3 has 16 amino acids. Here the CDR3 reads CSVPGLAAGSYNEQFF. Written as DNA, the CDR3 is TGCAGCGTCCCGGGACTAGCGGCTGGCTCCTACAATGAGCAGTTCTTC.